The 8 T cell receptor beta chains given below trace back to one sample, sequenced in a study of early T cells in non-severe SARS-CoV-2 infection. MiXCR, applied by TCRdb to the 5' RACE reads, yields one record per CDR3 protein. The sample lists roughly 20,000 distinct CDR3 sequences, roughly 6.1% seen once, with over 5% in the top ten. The sample comprised whole blood. The receptors here all came from an adult who was a healthcare worker with PCR-confirmed SARS-CoV-2 infection or an uninfected control (not recorded which).

This clonotype was found many times. The chain links TRBV3-1 to TRBJ2-1; 7 nucleotides agree with TRBD2. With 3 bases clipped from V and 9 bases from J, the junction kept 8 bases outside the gene matches. CDR3 length equals 14 residues. The germline V gene has CDR1 LGHDT and CDR2 YNNKEL (reference sequence). The CDR3 loop is CASSQGGGPTEQFF. CDR3 DNA: TGTGCCAGCAGCCAGGGGGGAGGGCCGACTGAGCAGTTCTTC.

This clonotype has at least ten counts. The chain is built from TRBV12-3 or TRBV12-4 and TRBJ1-1; D remains unclear. Trimming took off 5 bases at V and 5 bases at J, with 15 bases between the two ends. The CDR3 runs 14 residues. The CDR3: CASSPTTLTTEAFF. The CDR3 nucleotides are TGTGCCAGCAGTCCTACAACCTTAACGACTGAAGCTTTCTTT.

J is TRBJ2-2 and V is TRBV5-1; D possibly corresponds to TRBD1 (6 bases). Germline loops: CDR1 SGHRS, CDR2 YFSETQ. CDR3 length: 14 amino acids. Trimming stripped 0 bases from V and 5 bases from J, with 8 bases between. The CDR3 sequence is CASSLGQGTGELFF. CDR3 in DNA: TGCGCCAGCAGCTTGGGGCAGGGGACCGGGGAGCTGTTTTTT.

The chain combines TRBV6-5 with TRBJ2-3; no reliable D call. Germline V gives CDR1 MNHEY, CDR2 SVGAGI. The CDR3 has 12 amino acids. V shed 8 bases and J shed 5 bases, with 11 bases lying between them. Here the CDR3 DNA reads TGTGCCAGCGCCCATTGGGGAGATACGCAGTATTTT. Translating gives CASAHWGDTQYF.

This clonotype counts as large. The gene calls are TRBV6-4 and TRBJ1-1; a weak D match, TRBD1 (5 bases). Looked up from germline, CDR1 is MRHNA and CDR2 is SNTAGT. CDR3 length: 13 amino acids. Trimming stripped 2 bases from V and 1 base from J, with 5 bases between. CDR3 region: CASSDRGNTEAFF. DNA of the CDR3: TGTGCCAGCAGTGACAGGGGGAACACTGAAGCTTTCTTT.

This clonotype was seen repeatedly, ten times or more. The chain recombines TRBV7-9 with TRBJ2-3; maybe TRBD2 (6 bases). Trimming took 5 bases from V and 1 from J, leaving 13 bases between them. Germline assignment: CDR1 SEHNR and CDR2 FQNEAQ (reference sequence). This CDR3 is 15 amino acids long. The CDR3, as DNA: TGTGCCAGCAGCGTCCTAGCGTCTGGCACAGATACGCAGTATTTT. Amino acids: CASSVLASGTDTQYF.

This clonotype was recorded at least ten times. The chain is built from TRBV9 and TRBJ1-4, with 7 bases lining up with TRBD1. Losses at the gene ends were 4 bases for V and 7 bases for J; bases not matched to a gene: 1. This CDR3 spans 12 amino acids. Germline CDR1 reads SGDLS; CDR2 reads YYNGEE. In DNA, the CDR3 is TGTGCCAGCAGCCGGGACAGTGAAAAACTGTTTTTT. Protein product: CASSRDSEKLFF.

This clonotype was picked up many times. This chain connects TRBV10-2 to TRBJ2-1, with 11 positions matching TRBD2. The CDR3 sequence is 17 residues long. CDR1 is WSHSY, CDR2 SAAADI, per germline. Trimming cost V 5 bases and J 0 bases; bases outside gene matches: 6. CDR3 amino acids: CASSIGTSGSSYNEQFF. CDR3 bases: TGCGCCAGCAGTATCGGGACTAGCGGCAGCTCCTACAATGAGCAGTTCTTC.